This is a list of T cell receptor beta chains from one sample in a study of blood T cells in healthy people across ages. TCRdb reprocessed the 5' RACE reads via MiXCR and lists one record per CDR3 protein. This sample has approximately 2,000,000 distinct CDR3 sequences; about 39% occur once, and the top ten carry around 23%. The sample comprised blood. The receptors stem from a human donor in good health. Each CDR3 is given with its conserved first and last residue. A D gene is named only where the DNA matches it firmly. Part of the rows lack a size; the others show once, few, many or a class for expanded clones.

TRBV7-8	-	few	TRBJ2-7	TGTGCCAGCAGTCCAGAGGGGTTGGAGGTTAACTACGAGCAGTACTTC	CASSPEGLEVNYEQYF
TRBV7-2	-	few	TRBJ2-3	TGTGCCAGCAGCTCCATCCTCCCGGGTACAGATACGCAGTATTTT	CASSSILPGTDTQYF
TRBV6-2/TRBV6-3	TRBD1	few	TRBJ2-7	TGTGCCAGCAGCACCGGACAGGCGGCCTCCCAGCAGTACTTC	CASSTGQAASQQYF
TRBV7-9	TRBD2	-	TRBJ2-4	TGTGCCAGCAGCTTAGTATCTAGCGGGGGGGTGTCCGACATTCAGTACTTC	CASSLVSSGGVSDIQYF
TRBV6-5	-	many	TRBJ1-2	TGTGCCAGCAGCAAAGGGGGGGACTATGGCTACACCTTC	CASSKGGDYGYTF
TRBV12-3/TRBV12-4	-	-	TRBJ1-2	TGTGCCAGCAGTTTATTAGATAACTATGGCTACACCTTC	CASSLLDNYGYTF
TRBV7-8	-	few	TRBJ2-1	TGTGCCAGCAGCTTAGCGCGTCTCCATAGTGAGCAGTTCTTC	CASSLARLHSEQFF
TRBV4-3	TRBD2	many	TRBJ2-5	TGCGCCAGTCGACTAGCGGGGGAAGAGACCCAGTACTTC	CASRLAGEETQYF
TRBV28	TRBD1	few	TRBJ2-7	TGTGCCAGCAGTCCCCGACAGGGAATAGGCACCTACGAGCAGTACTTC	CASSPRQGIGTYEQYF
TRBV2	-	-	TRBJ1-4	TGTGCCAGCAATACAAGGGGCACTAATGAAAAACTGTTTTTT	CASNTRGTNEKLFF
TRBV4-3	TRBD1	-	TRBJ1-2	TGCGCCAGCAGCCTAGATGGACAGGGCTGGTATGGCTACACCTTC	CASSLDGQGWYGYTF
TRBV2	-	-	TRBJ1-4	TGTGCCGGTCACAGGGATTCTAATGAAAAACTGTTTTTT	CAGHRDSNEKLFF
TRBV20-1	-	-	TRBJ2-1	TGCAGTGCTAGAGACGGGCAGGGAGTGGACAATGAGCAGTTCTTC	CSARDGQGVDNEQFF
TRBV13	TRBD2	few	TRBJ2-1	TGTGCCAGCAGCTCCCGACTAGCGGGAGATTACTACAATGAGCAGTTCTTC	CASSSRLAGDYYNEQFF
TRBV12-3/TRBV12-4	-	-	TRBJ2-5	TGTGCCAGCAGCGCGGACGGGGGACGTGAGACCCAGTACTTC	CASSADGGRETQYF
TRBV7-2	TRBD2	-	TRBJ2-3	TGTGCCAGCAGCTTAGGTCGGATAGCGGGGGCCATTTCTAGCACAGATACGCAGTATTTT	CASSLGRIAGAISSTDTQYF
TRBV10-3	-	few	TRBJ2-7	TGTGCCATCAGTAAAGGGGGGTACGAGCAGTACTTC	CAISKGGYEQYF
TRBV29-1	-	-	TRBJ1-2	TGCAGCGTTGACCAATCGGGGAGGGACCATGCTCCCTACTATGGCTACACCTTC	CSVDQSGRDHAPYYGYTF
TRBV4-1	-	-	TRBJ1-2	TGCGCCAGCAGCCCCCCGCCGGACCGTGAGGGCTACACCTTC	CASSPPPDREGYTF
TRBV4-1	TRBD1	-	TRBJ2-1	TGCGCCAGCAGCCACCGACAGGGGAGAGAGACCCAGTTCTTC	CASSHRQGRETQFF
TRBV2	TRBD1	-	TRBJ1-4	TGTGCCAGCACTCAGACAGGGACTCATGAAAAACTGTTTTTT	CASTQTGTHEKLFF
TRBV7-2	TRBD2	-	TRBJ2-5	TGTGCCAGCAGCCACCAGAGTAGCGGGGGGGGACCGACAGAGACCCAGTACTTC	CASSHQSSGGGPTETQYF
TRBV28	-	few	TRBJ2-7	TGTGCCAGCAGTAGCAGTTTGGGGGAGCAGTACTTC	CASSSSLGEQYF
TRBV27	-	few	TRBJ2-4	TGTGCCAGCACCCGCCTCGGGCTAGCCGTGGTTATGAACATTCAGTACTTC	CASTRLGLAVVMNIQYF
TRBV5-1	TRBD1	-	TRBJ1-2	TGCGCCAGCAGCCCAGAATCAAGGGACAGGGGAAGCTATGGCTACACCTTC	CASSPESRDRGSYGYTF
TRBV5-1	TRBD2	-	TRBJ2-1	TGCGCCAGCAGCATCGGGACTAGCGCCTACAATGAGCAGTTCTTC	CASSIGTSAYNEQFF
TRBV7-9	-	-	TRBJ2-3	TGTGCCAGCATCCCAGCGTATGTTGGGACAGATACGCAGTATTTT	CASIPAYVGTDTQYF
TRBV20-1	TRBD2	-	TRBJ2-3	TGCAGTGCTAGCGGCAGCGGGGCTTTCACAGATACGCAGTATTTT	CSASGSGAFTDTQYF
TRBV2	TRBD1	once	TRBJ2-5	TGTGCCAGCAGTGAAAGGTCGGGACAGGGAGTTAATGAGCAGTACTTC	CASSERSGQGVNEQYF
TRBV7-8	-	many	TRBJ2-3	TGTGCCAGCAGTTCACCCCGAGGCACAGATACGCAGTATTTT	CASSSPRGTDTQYF
TRBV9	-	-	TRBJ2-7	TGTGCCAGCAGCGCAACGGGGGGCTTCACCTACGAGCAGTACTTC	CASSATGGFTYEQYF
TRBV20-1	TRBD2	-	TRBJ2-5	TGCAGTGCTCCCACGGGGGGGGAGACCCAGTACTTC	CSAPTGGETQYF
TRBV4-3	-	few	TRBJ1-5	TGCGCCAGCAGCCAAGATTTAGTAGGGCCCGACTTAATCAATCAGCCCCAGCATTTT	CASSQDLVGPDLINQPQHF
TRBV7-9	-	few	TRBJ2-4	TGTGCCAGCAGCTTCTCCGGGGAAGGGGAAAACATTCAGTACTTC	CASSFSGEGENIQYF
TRBV7-9	-	-	TRBJ2-2	TGTGCCCCGAGGGCCGGGGAGCTGTTTTTT	CAPRAGELFF
TRBV2	-	-	TRBJ2-5	TGTGCCAGCAGTGTGGACGCAGGGACGGAGACCCAGTACTTC	CASSVDAGTETQYF
TRBV2	-	few	TRBJ2-1	TGTGCCAGCATTAACCTGGGGGGCAATGAGCAGTTCTTC	CASINLGGNEQFF
TRBV7-2	-	-	TRBJ2-7	TGTGCCAGCAGCTTTTTGGGCCTTATTGGGACGCAGGACGTCGAGCAGTACTTC	CASSFLGLIGTQDVEQYF
TRBV4-3	-	few	TRBJ1-4	TGCGCCAGCAGCCCAAGCGTCGGGCAAGGAGGTGAAAAACTGTTTTTT	CASSPSVGQGGEKLFF
TRBV28	TRBD2	-	TRBJ2-7	TGTGCCAGCGGCGGAAGCGGGGGGTCCTACGAGCAGTACTTC	CASGGSGGSYEQYF
TRBV7-3	-	few	TRBJ1-5	TGTGCCAGCAGCTTATCAACACCACGTATACAGCCCCAGCATTTT	CASSLSTPRIQPQHF
TRBV3-1	TRBD2	-	TRBJ2-7	TGTGCCAGCAGCCCCCACGGGACTAGATCCTACGAGCAGTACTTC	CASSPHGTRSYEQYF
TRBV6-5	TRBD1	-	TRBJ1-1	TGTGCCAGCAGCCTTGACAGGGGTGAGACCACTGAAGCTTTCTTT	CASSLDRGETTEAFF
TRBV6-2/TRBV6-3	-	-	TRBJ1-5	TGTGCCAGCAGTCGTACGGACTTTTTGCAGCCCCAGCAGTTT	CASSRTDFLQPQQF
TRBV10-3	-	once	TRBJ1-1	TGTGCCATCAGTGAGAGGGTTACAGGGAAGCCCATGAACACTGAAGCTTTCTTT	CAISERVTGKPMNTEAFF
TRBV20-1	-	-	TRBJ1-6	TGCAGTGCTAGAGATCAAGGCGGGGGATTGAGTTCACCCCTCCACTTT	CSARDQGGGLSSPLHF
TRBV5-6	-	-	TRBJ2-5	TGTGCCAGCAGCCCTCCTCTGATGCCCATTAAAGAGACCCAGTACTTC	CASSPPLMPIKETQYF
TRBV7-2	-	few	TRBJ2-1	TGTGCCAGCAACCCCCGGGTACAGACCCACTACAATGAGCAGTTCTTC	CASNPRVQTHYNEQFF
TRBV7-9	-	few	TRBJ2-6	TGTGCCAGCAGTTTCGCGCCGGGGTCTGGGGCCAACGTCCTGACTTTC	CASSFAPGSGANVLTF
TRBV7-3	-	-	TRBJ2-7	TGTGCCAGCAGCCAGCCTCAAATCGGAACAAGAGCCTTATACGAGCAGTACTTC	CASSQPQIGTRALYEQYF
TRBV6-2/TRBV6-3	-	few	TRBJ2-3	TGTGTCAGCACGGCAGGCTTGGGTGGTACGCAGTATTTT	CVSTAGLGGTQYF